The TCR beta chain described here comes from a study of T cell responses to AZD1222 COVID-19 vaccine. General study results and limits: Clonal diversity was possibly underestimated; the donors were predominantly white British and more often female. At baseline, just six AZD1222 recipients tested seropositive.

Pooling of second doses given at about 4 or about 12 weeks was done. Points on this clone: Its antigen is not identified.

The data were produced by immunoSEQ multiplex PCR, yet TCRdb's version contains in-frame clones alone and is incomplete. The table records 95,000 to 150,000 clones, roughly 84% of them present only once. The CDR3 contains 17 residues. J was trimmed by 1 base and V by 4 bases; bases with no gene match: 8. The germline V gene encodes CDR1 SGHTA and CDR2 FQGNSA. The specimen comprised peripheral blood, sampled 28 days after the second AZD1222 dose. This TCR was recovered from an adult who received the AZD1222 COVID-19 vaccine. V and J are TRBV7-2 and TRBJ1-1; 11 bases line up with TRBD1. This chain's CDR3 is CASSSYTDRGQNTEAFF. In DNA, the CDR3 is TGTGCCAGCAGCTCTTATACGGACAGGGGGCAGAACACTGAAGCTTTCTTT.